The 13 T cell receptor beta chains listed next were all sequenced from one sample in a study of blood T cell repertoires in COVID-19. The protocol was immunoSEQ multiplex PCR, while the TCRdb copy is restricted to in-frame clones and leaves out a portion. The sample consists of approximately 160,000 clones, about nine tenths of them appearing once. Sequenced: peripheral blood. These receptors came from a man in his 60s with active or convalescent COVID-19.

This clone has a handful of counts. This chain links TRBV7-6 with TRBJ2-1; 9 bases align to TRBD2. Germline V gene sequence: CDR1 SGHVS, CDR2 FNYEAQ. V lost 5 bases, J lost 6 bases, and 8 bases stayed unmatched. This CDR3 comprises 15 residues. As DNA, the CDR3 is TGTGCCAGCAGCCTCATGGCGGGGGGGCCCAATGAGCAGTTCTTC. Translating it yields CASSLMAGGPNEQFF.

This clone has just one count. The chain uses TRBV24-1 and TRBJ2-2; D might be TRBD2 (6 bases). CDR3 size: 15 residues. Germline CDR1 and CDR2: KGHDR and SFDVKD. Deletions cut 9 bases from V and 0 bases from J, with 13 bases between. DNA for the CDR3: TGTGCCACCGCCGGGGGACCGTCGAACACCGGGGAGCTGTTTTTT. It codes for CATAGGPSNTGELFF.

The chain recombines TRBV10-3 with TRBJ1-6; TRBD1 aligns across 8 bases. Germline CDR1 and CDR2: ENHRY and SYGVKD. The CDR3 runs 16 residues. J lost 5 bases, V lost 6 bases, and 9 bases had no gene match. In nucleotides, the CDR3 is TGTGCCATCAGCCAACACCGGGACAGGAATAATTCACCCCTCCACTTT. This translates into CAISQHRDRNNSPLHF.

The V gene is TRBV5-1, the J gene TRBJ1-4; TRBD1 aligns across 7 bases. Trimming took 2 bases from V and 8 from J; bases not matched to a gene: 6. The CDR3 sequence is 14 residues long. Per the germline V gene, CDR1 is SGHRS and CDR2 is YFSETQ. As DNA, the CDR3 is TGCGCCAGCAGCTTCGCGACAGGGAAGGAAAAACTGTTTTTT. Translating it yields CASSFATGKEKLFF.

V and J are TRBV3-1 (or the pseudogene TRBV3-2) and TRBJ2-3; 12 bases fit TRBD2. This CDR3 comprises 17 residues. J gave up 6 bases and V 5 bases, and 12 bases lay outside the gene matches. Germline V gene sequence: CDR1 LGHDT, CDR2 YNNKEL (reference sequence). The CDR3 DNA sequence: TGTGCCAGCAGCTTACGACTAGCGGGAGTAAGTTGGGATACGCAGTATTTT. As protein: CASSLRLAGVSWDTQYF.

The CDR3 reads CASSIGPAGWETQYF. The CDR3, as DNA: TGTGCCAGTAGTATAGGTCCGGCAGGTTGGGAGACCCAGTACTTC. The rearrangement links TRBV19 to TRBJ2-5; no reliable D call. The CDR3 covers 15 residues. CDR1 and CDR2 from the germline V gene are LNHDA and SQIVND (reference sequence). V lost 1 base to trimming and J lost 5 bases, with 14 bases between them.

This clone was detected only a few times. The chain recombines TRBV7-9 with TRBJ1-1; 7 bases align to TRBD1. The V gene's germline CDR1 is SEHNR and CDR2 FQNEAQ (reference sequence). V lost 7 bases and J lost 4; bases outside the gene matches: 9. The CDR3 loop spans 14 amino acids. This CDR3 is CASTPDREATEAFF. The DNA for the CDR3 is TGTGCCAGCACCCCAGACAGGGAGGCCACTGAAGCTTTCTTT.

The chain employs TRBV3-1 (or the pseudogene TRBV3-2) and TRBJ1-1; D is ambiguous. The CDR3 extends over 13 amino acids. V shed 4 bases and J shed 2 bases, with 8 bases lying between them. Germline V gives CDR1 LGHDT, CDR2 YNNKEL (reference sequence). DNA for the CDR3: TGTGCCAGCAGCCCTACTACTAACACTGAAGCTTTCTTT. This codes for CASSPTTNTEAFF.

V and J are TRBV24-1 and TRBJ2-1; possible D gene TRBD2, 6 bases. This CDR3 spans 16 amino acids. From germline, CDR1 is KGHDR and CDR2 SFDVKD. Trimming pared 4 bases from V and 7 bases from J, leaving 19 bases between. The CDR3 region is CATSDSRRGSGNEQFF. The CDR3 bases are TGTGCCACCAGTGACTCAAGACGGGGGAGCGGGAATGAGCAGTTCTTC.

J is TRBJ1-5 and V is TRBV18; D gene unclear. Germline V gene sequence: CDR1 KGHSH, CDR2 LQKENI. V was cut by 6 bases and J by 7 bases, with 16 bases left in between. The CDR3 runs to 14 residues. The CDR3 region is CASSPPTQEQPQHF. In nucleotides, the CDR3 is TGTGCCAGCTCCCCTCCTACCCAAGAGCAGCCCCAGCATTTT. The full variable domain, with the rest looked up from reference TRBV18 and TRBJ1-5, is NAGVMQNPRHLVRRRGQEARLRCSPMKGHSHVYWYRQLPEEGLKFMVYLQKENIIDESGMPKERFSAEFPKEGPSILRIQQVVRGDSAAYFCASSPPTQEQPQHFGDGTRLSIL.

V and J are TRBV24-1 and TRBJ2-3; unclear D gene. The V end was cut by 5 bases, the J end by 6 bases, with 14 bases between. CDR1 and CDR2 (germline): KGHDR, SFDVKD. The CDR3 runs 14 residues. The CDR3 DNA sequence: TGTGCCACCAGTGCCTCGGGTAGCTTGGATACGCAGTATTTT. Encoded protein: CATSASGSLDTQYF.

This clone has just a few counts. CDR3 sequence (DNA): TGTGCCAGCTCACGCGCTTCCGGGACAGGCTCTTCCTACGAGCAGTACTTC. Its protein product is CASSRASGTGSSYEQYF. The chain carries TRBV18 and TRBJ2-7, with TRBD1 identical over 8 bases. V trimming: 4 bases; J trimming: 1 base; junction bases outside the gene matches: 12. Germline CDR1 is KGHSH and CDR2 is LQKENI. The CDR3 is made up of 17 amino acids.

V is TRBV4-1 and J is TRBJ1-4, with 8 bases fitting TRBD1. J lost 3 bases, V lost 4 bases, and 7 bases had no gene match. CDR1 MGHRA and CDR2 YSYEKL come from the germline V gene. The CDR3 loop spans 16 amino acids. The CDR3 loop reads CASSLAGTGPNEKLFF. The CDR3 DNA sequence: TGCGCCAGCAGCCTCGCAGGGACAGGCCCTAATGAAAAACTGTTTTTT.